The rows below give T cell receptor beta chains drawn from one sample of a study of blood T cells in healthy people across ages. TCRdb re-called the 5' RACE reads through MiXCR, storing one row per CDR3 protein. The top ten clones hold 6.5% to 8% of a sample with about 1.4 million distinct CDR3 sequences, approximately 60% of them seen once. Specimen: blood. These receptors were obtained from a man younger than 35 in good health. The CDR3 runs from the conserved cysteine through the conserved F or W. The D gene is left open where the match is weak. Rows may omit the clone size; those that give it use once, few, many or a size class.

J,D,size,V,DNA,CDR3
TRBJ2-5,NA,NA,TRBV4-1,TGCGCCAGCAGCTATCCTACATTCGCACAAGAGACCCAGTACTTC,CASSYPTFAQETQYF
TRBJ1-2,NA,NA,TRBV10-2,TGCGCCAGCAGTGATCTGGTTTACCCGAACTATGGCTACACCTTC,CASSDLVYPNYGYTF
TRBJ1-2,TRBD1,NA,TRBV9,TGTGCCAGCGCAGGGGGGAACTATGGCTACACCTTC,CASAGGNYGYTF
TRBJ2-7,NA,many,TRBV27,TGTGCCAACCCCGGGGGCTACGAGCAGTACTTC,CANPGGYEQYF
TRBJ2-7,NA,NA,TRBV19,TGTGCGTCTGGGCCGGCGGGGCCCTACGAGCAGTACTTC,CASGPAGPYEQYF
TRBJ2-1,NA,few,TRBV29-1,TGCAGCGTTGAAGAAGGGCCTCACAATGAGCAGTTCTTC,CSVEEGPHNEQFF
TRBJ1-1,NA,NA,TRBV6-5,TGTGCCAGCAGTGTAAGGGATATGAACACTGAAGCTTTCTTT,CASSVRDMNTEAFF
TRBJ2-5,TRBD2,NA,TRBV11-2,TGTGCCAGCAGCTTTGGGACTAGCCAAGAGACCCAGTACTTC,CASSFGTSQETQYF
TRBJ2-3,TRBD2,once,TRBV11-2,TGTGCCAGCAGCCCCGGGGGAGGACTAGCGGGAGGGCCGATTCTGACAGATACGCAGTATTTT,CASSPGGGLAGGPILTDTQYF
TRBJ2-1,TRBD2,few,TRBV5-1,TGCGCCAGCAGCTCCTTTGGAAGGGCTAGCGGCCGCTACAATGAGCAGTTCTTC,CASSSFGRASGRYNEQFF
TRBJ2-5,TRBD2,few,TRBV18,TGTGCCAGCTCACCACCGGATCGGCGGGGGGAGACCCAGTACTTC,CASSPPDRRGETQYF
TRBJ2-1,TRBD2,few,TRBV10-2,TGCGCCAGCATGGGACTAGCGGGAGATGATGAGCAGTTCTTC,CASMGLAGDDEQFF
TRBJ2-7,TRBD2,NA,TRBV20-1,TGCAGTGCTAGAGCTTCAGCGGGAGCCGGGCACGAGCAGTACTTC,CSARASAGAGHEQYF
TRBJ2-2,TRBD2,once,TRBV9,TGTGCCAGCAGCGTCGGGGCTAGCGGGAGGAACACCGGGGAGCTGTTTTTT,CASSVGASGRNTGELFF
TRBJ1-2,NA,NA,TRBV7-9,TGTGCCAGCAGCTTAGGACGGTATGGCTACACCTTC,CASSLGRYGYTF
TRBJ2-7,TRBD1,NA,TRBV15,TGTGCCACCAGCAGCGTCGGGACAGGGGCCTTGTACGAGCAGTACTTC,CATSSVGTGALYEQYF
TRBJ2-7,NA,NA,TRBV6-5,TGTGCCAGCAGTCCATCGCAGGCGTTTGGCGAGCAGTACTTC,CASSPSQAFGEQYF
TRBJ2-5,NA,NA,TRBV20-1,TGCAGTGCTAGTCCGGGGGACCCTTCTGAGACCCAGTACTTC,CSASPGDPSETQYF
TRBJ1-3,NA,NA,TRBV25-1,TGTGCCAGCAGTGAATCGTGGGGGGTCTCTGGAAACACCATATATTTT,CASSESWGVSGNTIYF
TRBJ2-3,TRBD2,NA,TRBV4-3,TGCGCCAGCAGCCGTGCTCTAGCGGGGAATACAGATACGCAGTATTTT,CASSRALAGNTDTQYF
TRBJ2-7,NA,few,TRBV5-1,TGCGCCAGCAGCCTAGACTATAACCCCTACGAGCAGTACTTC,CASSLDYNPYEQYF
TRBJ2-1,TRBD2,NA,TRBV7-2,TGTGCCAGCAGCGAGGGACGAGCGGGAGTCACTGAGCAGTTCTTC,CASSEGRAGVTEQFF
TRBJ2-2,NA,few,TRBV12-3/TRBV12-4,TGTGCCAGCAGTTACGACAGGACGGCCGGGGAGCTGTTTTTT,CASSYDRTAGELFF
TRBJ2-3,TRBD1,few,TRBV11-2,TGTGCCAGCAGCTTGGGCCGGGACAGCGATACTGATACGCAGTATTTT,CASSLGRDSDTDTQYF
TRBJ1-2,NA,NA,TRBV6-5,TGTGCCAGCAGTTACGGGGGTTGGGGTGGCTACACCTTC,CASSYGGWGGYTF
TRBJ2-7,NA,few,TRBV4-1,TGCGCCAGCAGCCAAGTCACTTATAGCTCCTACGAGCAGTACTTC,CASSQVTYSSYEQYF
TRBJ2-2,NA,NA,TRBV7-9,TGTGCCAGCAGCTTAGAAATCCGGGTCCGATCCGGGGAGCTGTTTTTT,CASSLEIRVRSGELFF
TRBJ1-4,NA,NA,TRBV27,TGTGCCAGCAGAGCGGGGAGGCCCGTGGCTAATGAAAAACTGTTTTTT,CASRAGRPVANEKLFF
TRBJ2-7,TRBD1,NA,TRBV5-6,TGTGCCAGCAGTCCAGTCGGACAGGAATACGAGCAGTACTTC,CASSPVGQEYEQYF
TRBJ2-7,NA,NA,TRBV7-2,TGTGCCAGCAGCATACATAATACAGATAGGGGGATCTACGAGCAGTACTTC,CASSIHNTDRGIYEQYF
TRBJ2-7,TRBD1,NA,TRBV4-3,TGCGCCAGCAGCCCGACTCCGACAGGGATTGGCGAGCAGTACTTC,CASSPTPTGIGEQYF
TRBJ2-2,TRBD2,NA,TRBV5-1,TGCGCCAGCAGCCGGGAGGCGAGGGGATCCACCGGGGAGCTGTTTTTT,CASSREARGSTGELFF
TRBJ2-3,NA,NA,TRBV24-1,TGTGCCACCAGTGCCCGAGATACGCAGTATTTT,CATSARDTQYF
TRBJ2-1,TRBD1,NA,TRBV28,TGTGCCAGCAGTCGGGACAGGGCTCAGTTCTTC,CASSRDRAQFF
TRBJ2-6,NA,many,TRBV6-4,TGTGCCAGCAGTGCCTCGGACGGTTCTGGGGCCAACGTCCTGACTTTC,CASSASDGSGANVLTF
TRBJ2-3,TRBD1,few,TRBV29-1,TGCAGCGTACAGGGGCGAAACACAGATACGCAGTATTTT,CSVQGRNTDTQYF
TRBJ2-7,NA,NA,TRBV20-1,TGCAGTGCTACCCCCCAGCTAGGGAATCTGTACGAGCAGTACTTC,CSATPQLGNLYEQYF
TRBJ2-5,TRBD2,many,TRBV4-1,TGCGCCAGCAGCCAAGGGACTAGCGGACAAGAGACCCAGTACTTC,CASSQGTSGQETQYF
TRBJ1-2,NA,few,TRBV27,TGTGCCAGCAGGACTGCGGGCAGTTCTAACTATGGCTACACCTTC,CASRTAGSSNYGYTF
TRBJ1-2,TRBD1,once,TRBV7-9,TGTGCCAGCAGTTCATCCCCATTGAGGGACAGCTTTCTCTATGGCTACACCTTC,CASSSSPLRDSFLYGYTF
TRBJ2-7,NA,NA,TRBV25-1,TGTGCCAGCAGTGATTGGGTTTACGAGCAGTACTTC,CASSDWVYEQYF